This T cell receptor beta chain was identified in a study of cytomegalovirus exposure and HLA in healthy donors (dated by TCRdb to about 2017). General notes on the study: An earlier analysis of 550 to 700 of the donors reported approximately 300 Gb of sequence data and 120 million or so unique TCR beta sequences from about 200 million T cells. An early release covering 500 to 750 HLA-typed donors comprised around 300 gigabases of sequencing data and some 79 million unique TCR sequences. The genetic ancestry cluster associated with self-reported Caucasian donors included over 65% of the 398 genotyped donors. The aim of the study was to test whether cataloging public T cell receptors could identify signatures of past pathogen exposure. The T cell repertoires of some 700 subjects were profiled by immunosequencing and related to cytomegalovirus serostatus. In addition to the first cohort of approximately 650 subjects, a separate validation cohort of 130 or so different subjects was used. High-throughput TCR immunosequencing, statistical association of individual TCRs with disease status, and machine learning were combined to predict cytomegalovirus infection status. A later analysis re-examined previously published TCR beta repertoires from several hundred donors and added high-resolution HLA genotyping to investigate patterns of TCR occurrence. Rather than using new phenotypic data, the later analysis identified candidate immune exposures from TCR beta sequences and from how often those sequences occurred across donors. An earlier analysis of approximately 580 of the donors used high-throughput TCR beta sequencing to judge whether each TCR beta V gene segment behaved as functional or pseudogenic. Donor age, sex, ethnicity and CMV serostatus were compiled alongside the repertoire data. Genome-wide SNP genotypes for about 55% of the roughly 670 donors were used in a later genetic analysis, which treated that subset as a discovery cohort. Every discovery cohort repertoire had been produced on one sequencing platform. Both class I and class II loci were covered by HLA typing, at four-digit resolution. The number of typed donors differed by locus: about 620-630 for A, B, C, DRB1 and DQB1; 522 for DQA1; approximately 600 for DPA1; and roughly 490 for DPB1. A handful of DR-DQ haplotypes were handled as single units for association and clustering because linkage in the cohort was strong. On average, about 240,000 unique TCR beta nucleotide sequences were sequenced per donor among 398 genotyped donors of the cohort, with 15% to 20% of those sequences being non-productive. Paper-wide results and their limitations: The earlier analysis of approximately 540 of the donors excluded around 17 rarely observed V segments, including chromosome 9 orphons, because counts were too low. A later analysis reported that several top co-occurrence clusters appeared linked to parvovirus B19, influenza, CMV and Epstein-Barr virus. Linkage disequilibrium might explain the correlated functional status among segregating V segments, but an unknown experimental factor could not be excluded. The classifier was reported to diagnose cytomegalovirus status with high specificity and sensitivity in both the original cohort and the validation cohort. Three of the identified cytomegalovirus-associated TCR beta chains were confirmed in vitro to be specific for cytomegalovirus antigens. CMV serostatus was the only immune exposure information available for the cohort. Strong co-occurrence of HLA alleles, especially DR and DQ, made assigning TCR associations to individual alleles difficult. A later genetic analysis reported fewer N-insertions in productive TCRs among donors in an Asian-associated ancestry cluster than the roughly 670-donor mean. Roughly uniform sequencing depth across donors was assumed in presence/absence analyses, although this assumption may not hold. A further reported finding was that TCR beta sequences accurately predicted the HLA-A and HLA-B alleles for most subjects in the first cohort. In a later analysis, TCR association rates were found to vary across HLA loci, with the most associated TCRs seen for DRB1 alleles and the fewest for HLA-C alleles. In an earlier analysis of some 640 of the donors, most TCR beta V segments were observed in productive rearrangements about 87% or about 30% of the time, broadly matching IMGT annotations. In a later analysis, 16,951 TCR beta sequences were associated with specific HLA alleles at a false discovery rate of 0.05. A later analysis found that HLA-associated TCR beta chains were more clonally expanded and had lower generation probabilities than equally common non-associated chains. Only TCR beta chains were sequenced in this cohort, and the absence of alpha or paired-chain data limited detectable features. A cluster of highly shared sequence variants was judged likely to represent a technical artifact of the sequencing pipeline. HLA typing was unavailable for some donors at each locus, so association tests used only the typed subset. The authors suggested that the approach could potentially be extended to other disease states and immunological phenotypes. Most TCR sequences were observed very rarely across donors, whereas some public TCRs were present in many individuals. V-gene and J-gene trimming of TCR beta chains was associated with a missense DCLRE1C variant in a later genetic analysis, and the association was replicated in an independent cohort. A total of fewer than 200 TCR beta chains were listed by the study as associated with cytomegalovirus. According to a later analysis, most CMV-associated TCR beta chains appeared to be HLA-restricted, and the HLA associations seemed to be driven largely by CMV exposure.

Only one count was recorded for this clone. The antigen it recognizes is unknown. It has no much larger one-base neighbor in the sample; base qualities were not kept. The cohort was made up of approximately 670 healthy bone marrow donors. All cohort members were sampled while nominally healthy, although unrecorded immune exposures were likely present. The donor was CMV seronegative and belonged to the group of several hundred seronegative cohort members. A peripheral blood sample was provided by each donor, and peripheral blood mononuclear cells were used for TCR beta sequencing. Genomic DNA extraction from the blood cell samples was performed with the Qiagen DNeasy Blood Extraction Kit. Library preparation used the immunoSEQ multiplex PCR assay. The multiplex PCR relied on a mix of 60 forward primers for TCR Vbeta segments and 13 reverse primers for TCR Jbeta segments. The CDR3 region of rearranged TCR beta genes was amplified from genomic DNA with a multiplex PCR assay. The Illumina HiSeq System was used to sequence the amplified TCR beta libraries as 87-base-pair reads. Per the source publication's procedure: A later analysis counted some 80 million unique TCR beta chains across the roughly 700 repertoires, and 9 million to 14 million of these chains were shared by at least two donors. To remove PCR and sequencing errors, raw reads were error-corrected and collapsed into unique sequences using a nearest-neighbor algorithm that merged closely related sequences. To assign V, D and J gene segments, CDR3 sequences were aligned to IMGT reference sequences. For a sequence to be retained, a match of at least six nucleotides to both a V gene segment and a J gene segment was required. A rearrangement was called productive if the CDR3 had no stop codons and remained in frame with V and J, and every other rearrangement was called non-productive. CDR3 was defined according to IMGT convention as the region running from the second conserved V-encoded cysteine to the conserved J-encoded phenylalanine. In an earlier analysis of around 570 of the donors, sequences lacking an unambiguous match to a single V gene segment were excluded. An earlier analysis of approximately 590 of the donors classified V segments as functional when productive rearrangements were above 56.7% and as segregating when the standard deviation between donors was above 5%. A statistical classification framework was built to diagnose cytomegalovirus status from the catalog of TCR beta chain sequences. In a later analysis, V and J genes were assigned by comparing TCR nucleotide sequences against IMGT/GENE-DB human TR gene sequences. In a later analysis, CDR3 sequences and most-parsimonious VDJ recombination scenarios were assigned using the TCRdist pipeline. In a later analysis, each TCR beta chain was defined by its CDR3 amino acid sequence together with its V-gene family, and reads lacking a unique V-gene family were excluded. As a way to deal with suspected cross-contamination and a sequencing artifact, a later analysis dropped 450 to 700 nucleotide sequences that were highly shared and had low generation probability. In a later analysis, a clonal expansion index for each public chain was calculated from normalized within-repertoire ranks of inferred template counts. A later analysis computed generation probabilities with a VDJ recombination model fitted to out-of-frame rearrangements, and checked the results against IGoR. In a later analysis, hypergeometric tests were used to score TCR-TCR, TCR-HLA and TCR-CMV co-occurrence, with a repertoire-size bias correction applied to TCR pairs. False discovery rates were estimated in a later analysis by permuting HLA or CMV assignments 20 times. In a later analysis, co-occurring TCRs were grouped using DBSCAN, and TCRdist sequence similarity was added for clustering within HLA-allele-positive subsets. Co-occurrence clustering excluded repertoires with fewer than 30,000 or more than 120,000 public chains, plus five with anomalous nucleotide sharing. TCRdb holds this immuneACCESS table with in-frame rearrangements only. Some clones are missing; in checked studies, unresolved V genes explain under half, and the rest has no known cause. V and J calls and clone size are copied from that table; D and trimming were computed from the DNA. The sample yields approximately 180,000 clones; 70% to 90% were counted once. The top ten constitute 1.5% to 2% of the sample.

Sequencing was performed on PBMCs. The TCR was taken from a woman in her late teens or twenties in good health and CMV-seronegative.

The nucleotide sequence reads as follows: TGCGCCAGCAGCCATCCGGGACAGGGTCCCCACCAAGCTTTCTTT. Translation gives CASSHPGQGPHQAFF. The V and J genes are TRBV4-3 and TRBJ1-1; the junction holds 9 bases that match TRBD1. Reading from cysteine to phenylalanine, the CDR3 counts 15 amino acids. Of the read, only the CDR3 DNA is kept; its 45 bases are in frame from base 1. V and J are trimmed by 3 bases and 9 bases, and the gene matches miss 11 bases of the junction. Based on the germline V gene, the CDR1 and CDR2 sequences are LGHNA and YSLEER.